Listed here is a single TCR beta chain. This clone occurred a few times. Its target antigen remains unknown. Per-base qualities were not stored, and no clone one base away is much larger. The CDR3 regions of human TCRbeta chains were subjected to immunosequencing. From the authors' description of their analysis: TCRs in the repertoires were compared against a reference library of SARS-CoV-2-specific TCRs that had been generated with the MIRA antigen-specificity platform. Breadth was defined as the fraction of unique TCRs that were SARS-CoV-2-associated. Depth was defined as the fraction of total T cells that were SARS-CoV-2-associated. Using the MIRA data, every spike-specific TCR was mapped to the spike region that the TCR reacted to and assigned to either a CD4 or a CD8 class. Log10-transformed breadth and depth values were compared by one-way ANOVA with Sidak's multiple comparisons tests. The table comes from immuneACCESS by way of TCRdb, which keeps in-frame sequences with V and J called. Part of the clones is missing from these tables; in studies checked, under half for an unresolved V gene and the rest for unknown reasons. V and J calls and clone size are given by that table; D and trimming were obtained from the DNA. The sample yields approximately 110,000 clones; 80% to 90% were counted once. The top ten constitute 0.95% to 1.5% of the sample.

This entry is derived from a study of T cell responses to AZD1222 COVID-19 vaccine (dated by TCRdb to about 2021). A note on the overall study: Because spike-specific TCR depth and breadth did not differ between the two schedules, AZD1222 recipients who got a second dose at roughly 4 weeks were pooled with those who got a second dose at roughly 12 weeks. TCR sequencing covered fewer than 250 trial participants: 207 given two doses of AZD1222 and about 26 given two doses of MenACWY control vaccine. Trial participants were enrolled by age into subgroups of 18-55, 56-69 and 70-plus years, and 148, 28 and 57 TCR-sequenced participants, respectively, were included in these subgroups. What the research found in general, with its limitations: Most participants were white British and females outnumbered males, and the authors suggested that clonal diversity may have been underestimated. The vaccine-associated CD4 TCRs covered the entire spike protein, and the dominant responses fell in regions 160-218 and 743-854. The 56-69-year group was small, and its depth increase did not reach significance, likely because of low power. After two AZD1222 doses, both the breadth and the depth of spike-specific TCRs were significantly higher than at day 0 and than in MenACWY recipients. Only five or six AZD1222 recipients were SARS-CoV-2 seropositive at baseline, limiting conclusions about previously exposed vaccinees. No day 14 peak-response samples were available, so repertoires were characterized only after the peak T cell response. Nearly half of unique spike-specific TCRs reportedly recognized epitopes outside regions mutated in the B.1.351 and B.1.1.7 variants.

The time point label for this specimen denotes: baseline before first vaccination. Vaccinee samples came from UK trials COV001 and COV002, including a single-blind randomized controlled phase 2/3 trial of AZD1222 (ChAdOx1 nCoV-19) in healthy adults. For TCRbeta chain sequencing, PBMC samples were collected from trial participants at day 0 and at day 28 after the second dose. The CDR3 numbers 16 residues from cysteine through phenylalanine. The kept DNA is CDR3 alone, 48 bases in frame from the first base. The source was peripheral blood, collected on day 0 of AZD1222 vaccination. Rearrangement joined TRBV21-1 to TRBJ2-1; the table assigns TRBD2, which was not confirmed against the DNA. TRBV21-1 is marked as a pseudogene. The sequence was obtained from an adult in good health. The nucleotides are TGTGCCAGCAGCAAAGCTCTAGCGGGGGGGCCACAGGAGCAGTTCTTC. The translation is CASSKALAGGPQEQFF.